The rows below give T cell receptor beta chains drawn from one sample of a study of T-cell memory formation after mild COVID-19. TCRdb fed the 5' RACE reads into MiXCR, producing one record per CDR3 protein. The sample records 50,000 or so distinct CDR3 sequences, 9% to 15% being singletons. The sample taken for sequencing was PBMCs or a T cell subset sorted from them (not recorded which). Every receptor here comes from a man aged 18-30 years who had mild COVID-19 (a few samples of this study predate the infection). Cell type and time point are not known. The CDR3 runs from the conserved cysteine through the conserved F or W.

V: TRBV5-1
J: TRBJ1-1
CDR3: CASRRFRGPNTEAFF

V: TRBV20-1
J: TRBJ2-2
CDR3: CSARTTLGTGELFF

V: TRBV5-5
J: TRBJ2-3
CDR3: CASSLEAGGWTDTQYF

V: TRBV7-9
J: TRBJ2-1
CDR3: CASSLEAAGSSYNEQFF

V: TRBV6-5
J: TRBJ1-1
CDR3: CASRRGTGGYMNTEAFF

V: TRBV12-3/TRBV12-4
J: TRBJ2-1
CDR3: CASSFGLAGGGDEQFF

V: TRBV7-2
J: TRBJ2-3
CDR3: CASKAAGIDTQYF

V: TRBV28
J: TRBJ2-3
CDR3: CAGQKGGRGGDTQYF

V: TRBV7-2
J: TRBJ2-5
CDR3: CASSLLGSRQETQYF

V: TRBV2
J: TRBJ2-7
CDR3: CASSEAGFDKQYF

V: TRBV5-1
J: TRBJ2-7
CDR3: CASSLGAGRTLEQYF

V: TRBV2
J: TRBJ1-1
CDR3: CASSVEGANTEAFF

V: TRBV20-1
J: TRBJ2-5
CDR3: CSARIRGRQETQYF

V: TRBV5-1
J: TRBJ2-1
CDR3: CASSLGGLSYNEQFF

V: TRBV6-5
J: TRBJ2-3
CDR3: CASSPRAISTDTQYF

V: TRBV9
J: TRBJ1-1
CDR3: CASSDLRDRGTEAFF

V: TRBV18
J: TRBJ2-4
CDR3: CASSPLRSGGAKNIQYF

V: TRBV11-2
J: TRBJ1-1
CDR3: CASRSPGQNTEAFF

V: TRBV7-3
J: TRBJ2-5
CDR3: CASSLTGTNSGGPQYF

V: TRBV20-1
J: TRBJ2-6
CDR3: CSAGGTPRSGANVLTF

V: TRBV15
J: TRBJ2-1
CDR3: CATSPEQYHEQFF

V: TRBV18
J: TRBJ2-2
CDR3: CASSPQAGSGELFF

V: TRBV7-8
J: TRBJ1-2
CDR3: CASSQGSANYGYTF

V: TRBV3-1
J: TRBJ2-3
CDR3: CASSQAPPPDTQYF